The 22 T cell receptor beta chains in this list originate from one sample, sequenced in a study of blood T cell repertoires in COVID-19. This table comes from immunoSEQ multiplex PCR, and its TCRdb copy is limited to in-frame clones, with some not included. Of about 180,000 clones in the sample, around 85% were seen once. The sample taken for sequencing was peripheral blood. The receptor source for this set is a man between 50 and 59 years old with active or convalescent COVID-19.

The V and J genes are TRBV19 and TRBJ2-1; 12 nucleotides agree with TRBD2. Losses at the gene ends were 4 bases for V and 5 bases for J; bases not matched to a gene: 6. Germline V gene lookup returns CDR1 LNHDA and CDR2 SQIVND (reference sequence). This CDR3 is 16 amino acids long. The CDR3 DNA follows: TGTGCCAGTAGTAACCCTAGCGGGGGGGCTGACAATGAGCAGTTCTTC. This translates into CASSNPSGGADNEQFF. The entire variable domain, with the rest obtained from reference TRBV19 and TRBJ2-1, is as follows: DGGITQSPKYLFRKEGQNVTLSCEQNLNHDAMYWYRQDPGQGLRLIYYSQIVNDFQKGDIAEGYSVSREKKESFPLTVTSAQKNPTAFYLCASSNPSGGADNEQFFGPGTRLTVL.

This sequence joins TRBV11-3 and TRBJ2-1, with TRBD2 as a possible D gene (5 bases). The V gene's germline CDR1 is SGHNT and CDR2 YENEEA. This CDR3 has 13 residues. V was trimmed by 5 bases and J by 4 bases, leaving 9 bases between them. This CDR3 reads CASSLDSYNEQFF. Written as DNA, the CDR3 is TGTGCCAGCAGCCTGGACTCATACAATGAGCAGTTCTTC.

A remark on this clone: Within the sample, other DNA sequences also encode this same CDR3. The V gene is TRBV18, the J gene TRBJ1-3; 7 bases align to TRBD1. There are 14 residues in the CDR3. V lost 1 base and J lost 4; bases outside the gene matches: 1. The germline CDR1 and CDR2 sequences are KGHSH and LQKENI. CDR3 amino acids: CASSPQDRGNTIYF. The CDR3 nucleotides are TGTGCCAGCTCACCACAGGACAGGGGAAACACCATATATTTT.

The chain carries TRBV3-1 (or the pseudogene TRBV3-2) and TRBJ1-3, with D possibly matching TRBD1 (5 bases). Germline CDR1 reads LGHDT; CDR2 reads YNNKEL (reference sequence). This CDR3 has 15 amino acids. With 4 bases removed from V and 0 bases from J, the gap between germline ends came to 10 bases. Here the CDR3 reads CASSPRGVSGNTIYF. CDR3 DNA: TGTGCCAGCAGCCCCCGGGGGGTCTCTGGAAACACCATATATTTT.

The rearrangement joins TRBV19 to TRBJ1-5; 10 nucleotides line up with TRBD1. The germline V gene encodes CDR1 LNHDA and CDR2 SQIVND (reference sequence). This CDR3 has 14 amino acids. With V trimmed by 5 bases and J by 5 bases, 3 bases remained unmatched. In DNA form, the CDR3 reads TGTGCCAGTAGTGAGACAGGGGGCGATCAGCCCCAGCATTTT. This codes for CASSETGGDQPQHF.

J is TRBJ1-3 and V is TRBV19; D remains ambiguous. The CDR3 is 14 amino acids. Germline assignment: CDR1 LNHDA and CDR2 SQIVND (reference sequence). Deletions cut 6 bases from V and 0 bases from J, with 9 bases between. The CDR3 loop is CASSKQHSGNTIYF. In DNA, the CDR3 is TGTGCCAGTAGCAAACAGCACTCTGGAAACACCATATATTTT.

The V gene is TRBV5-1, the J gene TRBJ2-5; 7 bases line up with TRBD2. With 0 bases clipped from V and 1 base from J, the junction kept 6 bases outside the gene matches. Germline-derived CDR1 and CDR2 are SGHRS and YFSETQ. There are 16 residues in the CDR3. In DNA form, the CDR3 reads TGCGCCAGCAGCTTGGATCCTAGCGGACCCCAAGAGACCCAGTACTTC. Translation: CASSLDPSGPQETQYF.

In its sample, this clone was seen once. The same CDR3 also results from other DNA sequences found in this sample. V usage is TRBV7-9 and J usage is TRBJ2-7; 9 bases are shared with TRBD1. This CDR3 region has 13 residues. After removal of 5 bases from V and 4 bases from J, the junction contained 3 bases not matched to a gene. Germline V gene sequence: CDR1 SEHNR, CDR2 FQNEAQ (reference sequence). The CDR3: CASSRDRGYEQYF. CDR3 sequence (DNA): TGTGCCAGCAGCCGAGACAGGGGGTACGAGCAGTACTTC. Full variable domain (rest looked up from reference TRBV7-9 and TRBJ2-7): DTGVSQNPRHKITKRGQNVTFRCDPISEHNRLYWYRQTLGQGPEFLTYFQNEAQLEKSRLLSDRFSAERPKGSFSTLEIQRTEQGDSAMYLCASSRDRGYEQYFGPGTRLTVT.

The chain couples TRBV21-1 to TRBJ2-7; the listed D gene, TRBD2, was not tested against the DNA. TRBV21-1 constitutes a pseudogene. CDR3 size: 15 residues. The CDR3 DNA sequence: TGTGCCAGCAGCACCCAGAGGGAGTCCCAGAACGAGCAGTACTTC. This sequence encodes CASSTQRESQNEQYF.

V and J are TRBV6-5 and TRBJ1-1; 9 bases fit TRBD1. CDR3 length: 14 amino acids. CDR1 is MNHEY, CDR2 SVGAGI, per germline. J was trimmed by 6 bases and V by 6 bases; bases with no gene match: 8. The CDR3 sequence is CASRARRDRAEAFF. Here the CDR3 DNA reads TGTGCCAGCAGAGCAAGACGGGACAGGGCTGAAGCTTTCTTT.

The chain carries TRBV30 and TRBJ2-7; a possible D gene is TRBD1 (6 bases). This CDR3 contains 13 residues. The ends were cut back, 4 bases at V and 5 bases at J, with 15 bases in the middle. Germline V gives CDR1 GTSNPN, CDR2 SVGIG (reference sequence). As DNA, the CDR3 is TGTGCCTGGACCCGACAGGCCGGGGACGAGCAGTACTTC. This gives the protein CAWTRQAGDEQYF.

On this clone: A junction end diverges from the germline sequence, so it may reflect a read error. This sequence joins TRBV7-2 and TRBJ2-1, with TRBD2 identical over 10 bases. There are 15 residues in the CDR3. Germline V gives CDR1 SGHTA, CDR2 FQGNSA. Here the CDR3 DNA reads TGTGCCAGCACCTTAGCGGGAGGACGTTACAATGAGCAGTTCTTC. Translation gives CASTLAGGRYNEQFF.

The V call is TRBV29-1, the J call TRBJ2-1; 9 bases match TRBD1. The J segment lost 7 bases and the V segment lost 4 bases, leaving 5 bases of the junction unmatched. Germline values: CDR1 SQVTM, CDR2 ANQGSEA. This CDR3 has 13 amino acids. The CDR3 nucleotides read TGCAGCGTTGGGGACAGGGAATTTAATGAGCAGTTCTTC. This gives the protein CSVGDREFNEQFF.

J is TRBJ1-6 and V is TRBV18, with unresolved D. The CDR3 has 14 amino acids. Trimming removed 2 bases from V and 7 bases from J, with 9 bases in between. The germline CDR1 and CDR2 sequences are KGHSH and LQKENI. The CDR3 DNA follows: TGTGCCAGCTCACCAGGCACGGGGAATTCACCCCTCCACTTT. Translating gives CASSPGTGNSPLHF.

CDR3 residues: CASGGAGGRETQYF. CDR3 in DNA: TGTGCCAGCGGCGGGGCGGGAGGAAGGGAGACCCAGTACTTC. This rearrangement joins TRBV9 to TRBJ2-5; 8 bases are shared with TRBD2. Germline V lookup: CDR1 SGDLS, CDR2 YYNGEE. J lost 5 bases, V lost 7 bases, and 10 bases had no gene match. The CDR3 length is 14 residues.

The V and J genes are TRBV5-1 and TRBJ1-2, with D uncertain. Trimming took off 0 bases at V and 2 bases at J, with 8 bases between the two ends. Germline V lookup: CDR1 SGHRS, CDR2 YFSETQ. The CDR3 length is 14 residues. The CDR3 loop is CASSLDEGNYGYTF. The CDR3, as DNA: TGCGCCAGCAGCTTGGATGAGGGCAACTATGGCTACACCTTC.

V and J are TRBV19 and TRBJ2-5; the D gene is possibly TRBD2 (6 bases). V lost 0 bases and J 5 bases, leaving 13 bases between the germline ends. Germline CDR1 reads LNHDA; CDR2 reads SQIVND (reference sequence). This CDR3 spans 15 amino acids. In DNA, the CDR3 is TGTGCCAGTAGTATAGATCTTACTAGCCGCGAGACCCAGTACTTC. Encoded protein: CASSIDLTSRETQYF.

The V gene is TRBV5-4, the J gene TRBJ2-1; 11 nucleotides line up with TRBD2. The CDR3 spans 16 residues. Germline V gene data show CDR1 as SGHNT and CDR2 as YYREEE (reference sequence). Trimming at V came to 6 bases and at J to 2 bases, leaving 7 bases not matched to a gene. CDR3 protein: CASTIAGGPAYNEQFF. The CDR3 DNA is TGTGCCAGCACCATAGCGGGAGGGCCGGCCTACAATGAGCAGTTCTTC.

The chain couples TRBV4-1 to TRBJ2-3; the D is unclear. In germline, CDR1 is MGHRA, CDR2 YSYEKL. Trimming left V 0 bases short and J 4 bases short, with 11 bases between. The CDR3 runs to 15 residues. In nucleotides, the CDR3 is TGCGCCAGCAGCCAAGATGGAGTTAGGTCAGATACGCAGTATTTT. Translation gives CASSQDGVRSDTQYF.

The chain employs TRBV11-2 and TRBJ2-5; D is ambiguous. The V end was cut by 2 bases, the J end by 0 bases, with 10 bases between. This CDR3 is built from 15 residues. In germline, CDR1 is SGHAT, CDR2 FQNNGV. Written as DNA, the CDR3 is TGTGCCAGCAGCTTAATTCCAGGCTACCAAGAGACCCAGTACTTC. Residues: CASSLIPGYQETQYF. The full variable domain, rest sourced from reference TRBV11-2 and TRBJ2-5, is EAGVAQSPRYKIIEKRQSVAFWCNPISGHATLYWYQQILGQGPKLLIQFQNNGVVDDSQLPKDRFSAERLKGVDSTLKIQPAKLEDSAVYLCASSLIPGYQETQYFGPGTRLLVL.

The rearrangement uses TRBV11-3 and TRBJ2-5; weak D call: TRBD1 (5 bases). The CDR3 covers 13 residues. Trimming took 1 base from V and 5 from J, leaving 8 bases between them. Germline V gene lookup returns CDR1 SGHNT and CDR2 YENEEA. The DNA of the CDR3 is TGTGCCAGCAGCTTAGGGGCAGGGGAGACCCAGTACTTC. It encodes CASSLGAGETQYF. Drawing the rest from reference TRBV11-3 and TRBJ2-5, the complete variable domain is EAGVVQSPRYKIIEKKQPVAFWCNPISGHNTLYWYLQNLGQGPELLIRYENEEAVDDSQLPKDRFSAERLKGVDSTLKIQPAELGDSAVYLCASSLGAGETQYFGPGTRLLVL.

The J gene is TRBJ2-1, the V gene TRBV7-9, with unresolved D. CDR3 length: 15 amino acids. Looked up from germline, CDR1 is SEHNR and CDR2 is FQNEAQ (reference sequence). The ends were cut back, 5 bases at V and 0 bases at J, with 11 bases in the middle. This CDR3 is CASSNVLSSYNEQFF. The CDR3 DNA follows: TGTGCCAGCAGCAACGTATTGAGCTCCTACAATGAGCAGTTCTTC.